These 22 T cell receptor beta chains came from one sample sequenced in a study of T cell responses to AZD1222 COVID-19 vaccine. Some clones are missing from TCRdb's copy, which holds only in-frame ones; the method was immunoSEQ multiplex PCR. The sample records some 100,000 clones, roughly 89% being singletons. Sample: peripheral blood, taken on day 0 of AZD1222 vaccination. The receptors stem from an adult in good health.

This chain links TRBV11-2 with TRBJ1-5; 7 nucleotides agree with TRBD1. The CDR3 is 15 residues long. The germline CDR1 and CDR2 sequences are SGHAT and FQNNGV. Trimming cost V 1 base and J 5 bases; bases outside gene matches: 5. The CDR3: CASSLAGGKDQPQHF. The CDR3 DNA reads as TGTGCCAGCAGCTTAGCAGGGGGAAAGGATCAGCCCCAGCATTTT.

The chain has TRBV19 and TRBJ1-2; 7 bases match TRBD1. The CDR3 is 16 residues long. In germline, CDR1 is LNHDA, CDR2 SQIVND (reference sequence). The junction had 11 bases not matched to a gene; V was cut back by 3 bases and J by 4 bases. The CDR3 nucleotides are TGTGCCAGTAGTATCCACCCTCGACAGGGCTCCTATGGCTACACCTTC. It translates to CASSIHPRQGSYGYTF.

The genes are TRBV4-2 and TRBJ1-1; D gene ambiguous. Trimming removed 2 bases from V and 0 bases from J, with 10 bases in between. The CDR3 is 15 residues long. Germline V lookup: CDR1 LGHNA, CDR2 YNFKEQ. In DNA form, the CDR3 reads TGTGCCAGCAGCCAAACGGGATGGATGAACACTGAAGCTTTCTTT. Protein: CASSQTGWMNTEAFF.

V usage is TRBV6-6 and J usage is TRBJ2-7; D is unresolved. Trimming took off 3 bases at V and 4 bases at J, with 4 bases between the two ends. Germline CDR1 is MNHNY and CDR2 is SVGAGI (reference sequence). CDR3 size: 11 residues. The CDR3 region is CASSYLYEQYF. As DNA, the CDR3 is TGTGCCAGCAGTTATCTATACGAGCAGTACTTC.

The chain is built from TRBV7-8 and TRBJ1-1; D unclear. This CDR3 has 12 amino acids. The V gene lost 5 bases and the J gene lost 7 bases, with 11 bases spanning the gap. Germline CDR1 and CDR2: SGHVS and FQNEAQ. The CDR3 protein is CASSPYLGEAFF. For the CDR3, the DNA is TGTGCCAGCAGCCCCTACTTAGGTGAAGCTTTCTTT. Combining the CDR3 with reference TRBV7-8 and TRBJ1-1 gives the whole variable domain GAGVSQSPRYKVAKRGQDVALRCDPISGHVSLFWYQQALGQGPEFLTYFQNEAQLDKSGLPSDRFFAERPEGSVSTLKIQRTQQEDSAVYLCASSPYLGEAFFGQGTRLTVV.

CDR3 DNA: TGCGCCAGCAGCTTCACTCAGGGGAACACTGAAGCTTTCTTT. It codes for CASSFTQGNTEAFF. This chain links TRBV5-1 with TRBJ1-1, with D maybe TRBD1 (5 bases). CDR1 is SGHRS, CDR2 YFSETQ, per germline. CDR3 size: 14 residues. V was clipped by 2 bases and J by 1 base, with 9 bases between them.

The gene calls are TRBV4-3 and TRBJ1-4, with 12 bases identical to TRBD1. The V segment lost 4 bases and the J segment 8 bases; nucleotides outside the gene matches: 2. The CDR3 is 14 amino acids. CDR1 and CDR2 (germline): LGHNA, YSLEER. The CDR3 DNA follows: TGCGCCAGCAGCCCGGGGACAGGGGGCGAAAAACTGTTTTTT. It translates to CASSPGTGGEKLFF.

This sequence joins TRBV7-8 and TRBJ1-5, with D perhaps matching TRBD1 (6 bases). Per the germline V gene, CDR1 is SGHVS and CDR2 is FQNEAQ. V was shortened by 6 bases and J by 6 bases, with 18 bases between the two germline ends. This CDR3 is built from 15 residues. The CDR3 spells CASSQGGGRSQPQHF. The CDR3 nucleotides are TGTGCCAGCAGTCAAGGGGGGGGCCGGAGTCAGCCCCAGCATTTT.

The chain couples TRBV9 to TRBJ1-2; D is unclear. With 1 base removed from V and 7 bases from J, the gap between germline ends came to 5 bases. CDR1 and CDR2 from the germline V gene are SGDLS and YYNGEE. The CDR3 has 11 amino acids. The CDR3 region has the DNA TGTGCCAGCAGCGTAATGGGTGGCTACACCTTC. It encodes CASSVMGGYTF.

The chain couples TRBV5-4 to TRBJ1-2; D gene uncertain. V was cut by 3 bases and J by 4 bases, with 16 bases left in between. Germline assignment: CDR1 SGHNT and CDR2 YYREEE (reference sequence). CDR3 length: 15 residues. DNA of the CDR3: TGTGCCAGCAGCTCGGAGGGCCACCATTTCTATGGCTACACCTTC. It is translated as CASSSEGHHFYGYTF.

This clone was picked up a small number of times. Other nucleotide sequences in the sample specify the same CDR3. The rearrangement joins TRBV28 to TRBJ1-3, with 8 positions matching TRBD1. Looked up from germline, CDR1 is MDHEN and CDR2 is SYDVKM. The CDR3 has 15 amino acids. Germline trimming cut 4 bases from V and 4 bases from J; bases unmatched to any gene: 6. This chain's CDR3 is CASSSPGGAGNTIYF. The CDR3 DNA is TGTGCCAGCAGTTCTCCAGGGGGCGCCGGAAACACCATATATTTT.

There are a few counts of this clone. The gene calls are TRBV19 and TRBJ1-1, with 7 bases that match TRBD1. The germline CDR1 and CDR2 sequences are LNHDA and SQIVND (reference sequence). Losses at the gene ends were 6 bases for V and 0 bases for J; bases not matched to a gene: 16. The CDR3 is 18 residues long. This CDR3 reads CASRKATGTQILNTEAFF. CDR3 nucleotides: TGTGCCAGTAGGAAAGCGACAGGGACCCAAATTCTGAACACTGAAGCTTTCTTT.

The V and J genes are TRBV7-6 and TRBJ2-5; 10 bases fit TRBD1. Per the germline V gene, CDR1 is SGHVS and CDR2 is FNYEAQ. J lost 4 bases, V lost 2 bases, and 4 bases had no gene match. The CDR3 consists of 15 residues. CDR3 in amino acids: CASSLRGDRGETQYF. The CDR3 bases are TGTGCCAGCAGCTTAAGGGGGGACAGGGGAGAGACCCAGTACTTC.

The chain uses TRBV19 and TRBJ1-5; possibly TRBD1 for D (5 bases). Germline V gene data show CDR1 as LNHDA and CDR2 as SQIVND (reference sequence). V lost 7 bases to trimming and J lost 7 bases, with 17 bases between them. The CDR3 sequence is 14 residues long. The CDR3 loop reads CASNLATASQPQHF. The CDR3 DNA reads as TGTGCCAGTAATTTAGCGACAGCCTCCCAGCCCCAGCATTTT. Full variable domain (rest looked up from reference TRBV19 and TRBJ1-5): DGGITQSPKYLFRKEGQNVTLSCEQNLNHDAMYWYRQDPGQGLRLIYYSQIVNDFQKGDIAEGYSVSREKKESFPLTVTSAQKNPTAFYLCASNLATASQPQHFGDGTRLSIL.

V is TRBV7-2 and J is TRBJ2-2; D is perhaps TRBD1 (6 bases). This CDR3 region has 12 residues. CDR1 is SGHTA and CDR2 is FQGNSA in the germline V gene. The CDR3 DNA sequence: TGTGCACGGACAGCCAACACCGGGGAGCTGTTTTTT. Its protein product is CARTANTGELFF.

The V gene is TRBV15, the J gene TRBJ1-2; maybe TRBD1 (5 bases). CDR3 size: 17 residues. Germline V gene sequence: CDR1 LNHNV, CDR2 YYDKDF (reference sequence). Trimming pared 0 bases from V and 3 bases from J, leaving 17 bases between. CDR3 bases: TGTGCCACCAGCAGAGACTACCTCGGGACGGATCACTATGGCTACACCTTC. It translates to CATSRDYLGTDHYGYTF.

V usage is TRBV6-2 or TRBV6-3 and J usage is TRBJ1-1; 9 nucleotides align to TRBD1. This CDR3 region has 15 residues. The V gene end was trimmed by 2 bases and the J gene end by 6 bases; junction bases not matched to a gene: 7. Germline V gene data show CDR1 as MNHEY and CDR2 as SVGEGT. This CDR3 reads CASSYGRTGVPEAFF. The CDR3 coding sequence is TGTGCCAGCAGTTACGGTAGGACAGGGGTACCTGAAGCTTTCTTT.

This chain uses TRBV5-1 with TRBJ2-2; D is perhaps TRBD2 (5 bases). Trimming took off 1 base at V and 3 bases at J, with 10 bases between the two ends. CDR3 size: 15 residues. Germline V lookup: CDR1 SGHRS, CDR2 YFSETQ. CDR3 region: CASSLSGSYTGELFF. The CDR3 DNA is TGCGCCAGCAGCTTGTCGGGGTCCTACACCGGGGAGCTGTTTTTT.

This clone was detected only once. The chain recombines TRBV7-8 with TRBJ1-1; possible D gene TRBD1, 5 bases. CDR1 is SGHVS and CDR2 is FQNEAQ in the germline V gene. V dropped 10 bases and J dropped 0 bases, with 12 bases sitting between them. CDR3 length: 13 amino acids. The CDR3 DNA is TGTGCCACCTTACGGGGACTGAACACTGAAGCTTTCTTT. Its translation: CATLRGLNTEAFF.

J is TRBJ1-4 and V is TRBV4-1; D is undetermined. V was clipped by 4 bases and J by 4 bases, with 13 bases between them. Germline CDR1 and CDR2: MGHRA and YSYEKL. This CDR3 has 15 residues. CDR3 nucleotide sequence: TGCGCCAGCAGCCCCCGACCGCTAGATAATGAAAAACTGTTTTTT. This encodes CASSPRPLDNEKLFF.

The V and J genes are TRBV18 and TRBJ2-7; TRBD1 might be the D (6 bases). Trimming left V 1 base short and J 3 bases short, with 13 bases between. This CDR3 comprises 15 residues. The germline V gene has CDR1 KGHSH and CDR2 LQKENI. The CDR3, as DNA: TGTGCCAGCTCACCACGGGCCGGACAGATCTACGAGCAGTACTTC. This codes for CASSPRAGQIYEQYF.

J is TRBJ1-2 and V is TRBV29-1; 7 positions match TRBD1. J was trimmed by 4 bases and V by 6 bases; bases with no gene match: 14. The length of the CDR3 is 15 residues. Germline-derived CDR1 and CDR2 are SQVTM and ANQGSEA. The CDR3 here is CSVSTGITGIYGYTF. The CDR3 DNA follows: TGCAGCGTATCGACAGGGATCACGGGAATCTATGGCTACACCTTC.